Below, 4 T cell receptor beta chains from the same sample are listed, as sequenced in a study of blood T cell repertoires in COVID-19. The data were produced by immunoSEQ multiplex PCR, yet TCRdb's version contains in-frame clones alone and is incomplete. The table includes a few hundred thousand clones, approximately 81% detected once. The material sequenced was peripheral blood. Every receptor here comes from a woman of 80 years or more with COVID-19, enrolled during active disease.

This chain joins TRBV5-8 and TRBJ1-3, with a weak D call TRBD1 (5 bases). This CDR3 region has 15 residues. The germline CDR1 and CDR2 sequences are SGHTS and YDEGEE. V lost 4 bases, J lost 2 bases, and 13 bases lay in between. The CDR3 loop reads CASSLWGGTGNTIYF. The CDR3 DNA reads TGTGCCAGCAGCCTCTGGGGGGGGACTGGAAACACCATATATTTT.

This rearrangement joins TRBV19 to TRBJ2-7; D is undetermined. Germline V gene data show CDR1 as LNHDA and CDR2 as SQIVND (reference sequence). The CDR3 totals 14 residues. V lost 7 bases, J lost 1 base, and 14 bases lay in between. This CDR3 reads CASKPGFGSYEQYV. CDR3 bases: TGTGCCAGTAAACCTGGCTTCGGGTCCTACGAGCAGTACGTC.

This clone showed up just once. V gene TRBV28 combines with J gene TRBJ1-2; maybe TRBD1 (6 bases). The CDR3 covers 13 residues. The V gene lost 6 bases and the J gene lost 8 bases, with 16 bases spanning the gap. CDR1 is MDHEN, CDR2 SYDVKM, per germline. CDR3 nucleotide sequence: TGTGCCAGCAGGCGCCAGGGGATAGGAGGCTACACCTTC. Translation gives CASRRQGIGGYTF.

This clone was picked up one time. This chain joins TRBV11-2 and TRBJ1-4; D is undetermined. Germline CDR1 and CDR2: SGHAT and FQNNGV. V dropped 4 bases and J dropped 4 bases, with 4 bases sitting between them. This CDR3 spans 12 amino acids. The CDR3 region has the DNA TGTGCCAGCAGCTATTATAATGAAAAACTGTTTTTT. It yields the protein CASSYYNEKLFF. Full variable domain (missing parts from reference TRBV11-2 and TRBJ1-4): EAGVAQSPRYKIIEKRQSVAFWCNPISGHATLYWYQQILGQGPKLLIQFQNNGVVDDSQLPKDRFSAERLKGVDSTLKIQPAKLEDSAVYLCASSYYNEKLFFGSGTQLSVL.